Here is one TCR beta chain with its context. Its target is unknown. This entry is derived from a study of T cells in localized non-small cell lung cancer. This CDR3 contains 14 residues. Germline CDR1 is SGHRS and CDR2 is YFSETQ. V shed 5 bases, J shed 5 bases, and the junction held 5 bases outside the gene matches. Findings and caveats of the study: The tumor had only one region sequenced, so heterogeneity remains possible. Of the top 100 tumor clones, median around 60 were in adjacent lung, more than 25 among its top 100. Tumor trailed uninvolved adjacent lung in T cell clonality, which peaked there.

TCRdb keeps only in-frame clones here, not all; method: immunoSEQ multiplex PCR. The table has about 13,000 clones, about four fifths seen once. This sequence joins TRBV5-1 and TRBJ2-3, with 10 bases identical to TRBD2. The starting material was peripheral blood, obtained before any cancer treatment. This sequence originates from a male donor aged 60 or older with stage I squamous cell lung carcinoma. CDR3 protein: CASRAGGSRDTQYF. The CDR3 nucleotides read TGCGCCAGCAGAGCGGGAGGGTCAAGAGATACGCAGTATTTT. Full variable domain (rest looked up from reference TRBV5-1 and TRBJ2-3): KAGVTQTPRYLIKTRGQQVTLSCSPISGHRSVSWYQQTPGQGLQFLFEYFSETQRNKGNFPGRFSGRQFSNSRSEMNVSTLELGDSALYLCASRAGGSRDTQYFGPGTRLTVL.